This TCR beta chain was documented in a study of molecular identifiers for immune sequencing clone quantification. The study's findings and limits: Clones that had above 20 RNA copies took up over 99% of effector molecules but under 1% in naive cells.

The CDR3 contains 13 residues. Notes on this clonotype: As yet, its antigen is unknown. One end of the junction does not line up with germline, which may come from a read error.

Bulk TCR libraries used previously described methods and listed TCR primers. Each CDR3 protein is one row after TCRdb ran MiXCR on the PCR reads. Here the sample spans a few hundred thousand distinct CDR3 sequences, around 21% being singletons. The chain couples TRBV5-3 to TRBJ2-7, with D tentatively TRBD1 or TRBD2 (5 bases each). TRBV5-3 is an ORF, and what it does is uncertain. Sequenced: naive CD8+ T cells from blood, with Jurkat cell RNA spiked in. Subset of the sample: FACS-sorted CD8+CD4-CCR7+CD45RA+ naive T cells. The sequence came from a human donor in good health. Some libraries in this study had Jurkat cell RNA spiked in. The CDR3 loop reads CASSSPGPTEQYF. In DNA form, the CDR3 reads TGTGCCAGCAGCTCACCGGGGCCAACAGAGCAGTACTTC.